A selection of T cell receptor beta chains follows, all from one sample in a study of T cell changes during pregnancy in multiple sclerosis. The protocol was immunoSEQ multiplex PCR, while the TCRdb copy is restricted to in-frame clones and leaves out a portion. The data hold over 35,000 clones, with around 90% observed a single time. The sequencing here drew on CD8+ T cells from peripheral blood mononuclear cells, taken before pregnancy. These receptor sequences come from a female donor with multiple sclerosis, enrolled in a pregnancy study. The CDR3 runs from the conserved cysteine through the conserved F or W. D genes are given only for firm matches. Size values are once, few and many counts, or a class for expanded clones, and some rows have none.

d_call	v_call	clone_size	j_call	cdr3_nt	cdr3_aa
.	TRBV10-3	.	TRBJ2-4	TGTGCCATCAGTGACAGGGAGGACATTCAGTACTTC	CAISDREDIQYF
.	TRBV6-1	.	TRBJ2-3	TGTGCTACGTTCCACGTAGCGAGCACAGATACGCAGTATTTT	CATFHVASTDTQYF
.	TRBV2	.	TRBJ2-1	TGTGCCAGCAGGGGCGTTTCCTACAATGAGCAGTTCTTC	CASRGVSYNEQFF
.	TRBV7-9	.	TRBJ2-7	TGTGCCAGCAGCTTAGCCCAGGGTTACGAGCAGTACTTC	CASSLAQGYEQYF
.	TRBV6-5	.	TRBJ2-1	TGTGCCAGCAGAAACGCTCCGGATGAGCAGTTCTTC	CASRNAPDEQFF
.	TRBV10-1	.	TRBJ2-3	TGCGCCAGCGGGGAGACAGATACGCAGTATTTT	CASGETDTQYF
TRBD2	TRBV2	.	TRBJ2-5	TGTGCCAGCAGTGAAGGACTAGCGGGAGCGGGAGAGACCCAGTACTTC	CASSEGLAGAGETQYF
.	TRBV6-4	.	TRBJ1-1	TGTGCCAGCAGCCGGATTGGAGGTACTGAAGCTTTCTTT	CASSRIGGTEAFF
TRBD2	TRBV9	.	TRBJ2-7	TGTGCCAGCAGCGTTGGGACTAGCTACGAGCAGTACTTC	CASSVGTSYEQYF
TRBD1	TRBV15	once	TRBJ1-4	TGTGCCACCGGACAGGGGGCAGCTAATGAAAAACTGTTTTTT	CATGQGAANEKLFF
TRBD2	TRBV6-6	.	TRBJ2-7	TGTGCCAGCAGTTACTTCGGGACTAACGAATACGAGCAGTACTTC	CASSYFGTNEYEQYF
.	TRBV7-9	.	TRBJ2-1	TGTGCCAGCAGCTTAGGGCTCCCCCCATACGATGAGCAGTTCTTC	CASSLGLPPYDEQFF
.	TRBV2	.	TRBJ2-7	TGTGCCAGCAGCTCCCGTGAGAGTGCAGGGGTCGAGCAGTACTTC	CASSSRESAGVEQYF
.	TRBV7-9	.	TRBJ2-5	TGTGCCAGCAACCGCCCGACAACGGGATCAGAGACCCAGTACTTC	CASNRPTTGSETQYF
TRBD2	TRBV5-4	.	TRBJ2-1	TGTGCCAGCAGCTTGGCACTAGCGGGAGGGCTTTTCTTC	CASSLALAGGLFF
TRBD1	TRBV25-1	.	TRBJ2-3	TGTGCCAGCAGTCTTCAGGGGGCCCCAGATACGCAGTATTTT	CASSLQGAPDTQYF